Sequencing of this T cell receptor beta chain was carried out in a study of control samples from healthy donors and cancer patients (dated by TCRdb to the early 2020s). As regards this clone: Its antigen remains unidentified. Qualities for individual bases were not recorded, and no much larger clone is one base off.

Preparation of the library involved the immunoSEQ multiplex PCR assay. In its TCRdb copy, this immuneACCESS table keeps in-frame sequences only and misses some clones. Where compared with another copy, unresolved V genes explain less than half of these, and the others have no known cause. Recorded for this sample are some 140,000 clones; roughly 94% of them occurred a single time. The ten largest account for 14% of the sample. The germline V gene supplies CDR1 MNHEY and CDR2 SVGAGI. Unmatched junction bases come to 3, with V trimmed by 6 bases and J by 5 bases. Spanning cysteine to phenylalanine, the CDR3 consists of 13 amino acids. Solely the CDR3 DNA is kept, with 39 bases framed from the first base.

Sequenced material: PBMCs. This sequence was found in a man between 60 and 75 years old with colorectal cancer. This chain joins TRBV6-5 to TRBJ2-7; a stretch of 11 junction bases matches TRBD1. The CDR3 here reads CASRRTGGDEQYF. Read as DNA, the sequence is TGTGCCAGCAGGCGGACAGGGGGCGACGAGCAGTACTTC.